A single sample is the source of the 25 T cell receptor beta chains below, sequenced in a study of CD8 T cells in ankylosing spondylitis. One entry per CDR3 protein, called by TCRdb with MiXCR from the 5' RACE reads. The sample includes some 52,000 distinct CDR3 sequences, roughly 7.3% seen only once; the top ten take about 8.5%. Material for sequencing was blood, either unsorted or a sorted T cell fraction (not recorded which). Receptors were obtained from a female donor with ankylosing spondylitis or in good health (not recorded which).

Many counts were recorded for this clonotype. The CDR3 bases are TGCGCCAGCCTAACGGGGGGGAACACCGGGGAGCTGTTTTTT. Amino acid sequence: CASLTGGNTGELFF. The rearrangement uses TRBV10-2 and TRBJ2-2, with TRBD2 matching over 7 bases. Germline lookup yields CDR1 WSHSY and CDR2 SAAADI. This CDR3 region has 14 residues. Trimming at V came to 8 bases and at J to 1 base, leaving 4 bases not matched to a gene.

A word on this clonotype: This likely comes from a read error, as the CDR3 has no conserved phenylalanine or tryptophan at its end. The gene calls are TRBV6-4 and TRBJ1-2; 9 bases are shared with TRBD1. The V gene's germline CDR1 is MRHNA and CDR2 SNTAGT. The CDR3 length is 15 residues. With V trimmed by 4 bases and J by 4 bases, 7 bases remained unmatched. The CDR3 region is CASSVSTGGVYGYTY. DNA of the CDR3: TGTGCCAGCAGTGTTTCGACAGGGGGGGTCTATGGCTACACCTAC.

This clonotype was observed at least ten times. The chain employs TRBV5-1 and TRBJ2-2; no clear D gene. The germline V gene has CDR1 SGHRS and CDR2 YFSETQ. The CDR3 contains 13 residues. Trimming left V 4 bases short and J 0 bases short, with 4 bases between. CDR3 in amino acids: CASSDPNTGELFF. The CDR3 DNA follows: TGCGCCAGCAGCGATCCGAACACCGGGGAGCTGTTTTTT.

This clonotype was observed at least ten times. CDR3 coding DNA: TGCGCCAGCAGCTTGGGGCAGAGTTTGAATGAGCAGTTCTTC. This sequence encodes CASSLGQSLNEQFF. The genes are TRBV5-1 and TRBJ2-1; no definite D call. V was trimmed by 0 bases and J by 7 bases, leaving 11 bases between them. Looked up from germline, CDR1 is SGHRS and CDR2 is YFSETQ. The CDR3 has 14 residues.

This clonotype was seen ten or more times. The chain is built from TRBV5-4 and TRBJ1-6; 7 nucleotides align to TRBD1. The CDR3 length is 14 residues. Germline CDR1 and CDR2: SGHNT and YYREEE (reference sequence). V dropped 5 bases and J dropped 5; count of bases not matched to a gene: 4. CDR3 DNA sequence: TGTGCCAGCAGGATCGGACAGGATAATTCACCCCTCCACTTT. Its protein product is CASRIGQDNSPLHF.

Ten or more counts support this clonotype. The rearrangement links TRBV5-5 to TRBJ1-2, with D unclear. With 0 bases removed from V and 4 bases from J, the gap between germline ends came to 7 bases. This CDR3 has 13 amino acids. CDR1 is SGHKS and CDR2 is YYEKEE in the germline V gene (reference sequence). CDR3 in amino acids: CASSLERVYGYTF. The CDR3 coding sequence is TGTGCCAGCAGCTTGGAAAGAGTCTATGGCTACACCTTC.

This clonotype came up many times. The chain uses TRBV5-6 and TRBJ2-1; D not resolved. V was trimmed by 0 bases and J by 0 bases, leaving 10 bases between them. Germline loops: CDR1 SGHDT, CDR2 YYEEEE. The CDR3 has 16 amino acids. In nucleotides, the CDR3 is TGTGCCAGCAGCTTGGGACCCGTTAGCTCCTACAATGAGCAGTTCTTC. Translated, it gives CASSLGPVSSYNEQFF.

The sample holds many counts of this clonotype. The J gene is TRBJ1-1, the V gene TRBV7-9; possible D gene TRBD1, 5 bases. V dropped 5 bases and J dropped 1 base, with 14 bases sitting between them. The CDR3 covers 15 residues. Germline V gene sequence: CDR1 SEHNR, CDR2 FQNEAQ (reference sequence). The CDR3 region is CASSHALTENTEAFF. The CDR3 DNA follows: TGTGCCAGCAGCCACGCATTGACAGAGAACACTGAAGCTTTCTTT.

This clonotype was seen ten or more times. The chain joins TRBV21-1 to TRBJ2-3; TRBD2 is the table's D call and was not checked against the DNA. TRBV21-1 is marked as a pseudogene. This CDR3 is 16 amino acids long. CDR3 in DNA: TGTGCCAGCAGCAAAGGCCGGACTAGGAGCACAGATACGCAGTATTTT. Residues: CASSKGRTRSTDTQYF.

With regard to this clonotype: A much more abundant neighbour one base away suggests this may be a read error. The chain joins TRBV6-6 to TRBJ1-2; D is perhaps TRBD1 (6 bases). Between the trimmed V and J ends, which lost 6 bases and 8 bases, there was a span of 16 bases. The CDR3 runs 13 residues. Germline CDR1 is MNHNY and CDR2 is SVGAGI (reference sequence). CDR3 bases: TGTGCCAGCAGCATCGGGACATTGGGGGGCTACACCTTC. The encoded protein is CASSIGTLGGYTF.

This clonotype occurred many times. The chain uses TRBV5-1 and TRBJ2-1; the match to TRBD1 covers 7 bases. Germline CDR1 SGHRS, CDR2 YFSETQ. This CDR3 contains 15 residues. Unmatched junction bases numbered 2, after V lost 0 bases and J lost 2 bases. CDR3 region: CASSLDRGAYNEQFF. Here the CDR3 DNA reads TGCGCCAGCAGCTTGGACAGGGGAGCCTACAATGAGCAGTTCTTC.

The table lists this clonotype with many counts. V and J are TRBV15 and TRBJ1-1; D is unclear. Germline loops: CDR1 LNHNV, CDR2 YYDKDF (reference sequence). The CDR3 is 15 amino acids. V lost 0 bases and J lost 3, with 11 bases in between. As DNA, the CDR3 is TGTGCCACCAGCAGAGATAAGGGTACCCACACTGAAGCTTTCTTT. Protein sequence: CATSRDKGTHTEAFF.

In this sample, this clonotype turned up many times. This chain connects TRBV30 to TRBJ1-5; D unresolved. The CDR3 is 13 amino acids. Germline-derived CDR1 and CDR2 are GTSNPN and SVGIG (reference sequence). V was cut by 2 bases and J by 7 bases, with 12 bases left in between. The CDR3 here is CAWSRPSGQPQHF. DNA of the CDR3: TGTGCCTGGAGTCGACCCTCTGGGCAGCCCCAGCATTTT.

The rearrangement joins TRBV5-5 to TRBJ2-1; TRBD1 matches at 9 bases. In germline, CDR1 is SGHKS, CDR2 YYEKEE (reference sequence). Germline trimming cut 2 bases from V and 5 bases from J; bases unmatched to any gene: 2. This CDR3 is 14 amino acids long. In DNA form, the CDR3 reads TGTGCCAGCAGCTTCCGGGACAGGGACAATGAGCAGTTCTTC. The encoded protein is CASSFRDRDNEQFF.

This chain joins TRBV7-9 and TRBJ2-1; D is undetermined. Germline V gene lookup returns CDR1 SEHNR and CDR2 FQNEAQ (reference sequence). The CDR3 runs to 14 residues. The V gene lost 3 bases and the J gene lost 6 bases, with 12 bases spanning the gap. The CDR3 loop reads CASSFVQGINEQFF. The CDR3, as DNA: TGTGCCAGCAGCTTCGTTCAAGGGATCAATGAGCAGTTCTTC. Drawing the rest from reference TRBV7-9 and TRBJ2-1, the complete variable domain is DTGVSQNPRHKITKRGQNVTFRCDPISEHNRLYWYRQTLGQGPEFLTYFQNEAQLEKSRLLSDRFSAERPKGSFSTLEIQRTEQGDSAMYLCASSFVQGINEQFFGPGTRLTVL.

This clonotype was seen ten or more times. The rearrangement joins TRBV5-4 to TRBJ2-3; D is undetermined. This CDR3 is built from 14 residues. Trimming cost V 3 bases and J 2 bases, with 10 bases left between them. Per the germline V gene, CDR1 is SGHNT and CDR2 is YYREEE (reference sequence). The CDR3 DNA reads as TGTGCCAGCAGCTCCCCGTCTTACACAGATACGCAGTATTTT. The encoded protein is CASSSPSYTDTQYF.

V usage is TRBV20-1 and J usage is TRBJ2-3; D gene unclear. The CDR3 has 13 amino acids. Per germline, CDR1 DFQATT and CDR2 SNEGSKA (reference sequence). Trimming took 2 bases from V and 0 from J, leaving 6 bases between them. CDR3 bases: TGCAGTGCTAGACCATTCAGCACAGATACGCAGTATTTT. Translating it yields CSARPFSTDTQYF.

This clonotype was detected many times. The chain joins TRBV27 to TRBJ1-2; no firm D call. Between the trimmed V and J ends, which lost 0 bases and 0 bases, there was a span of 11 bases. Germline values: CDR1 MNHEY, CDR2 SMNVEV (reference sequence). CDR3 size: 16 residues. CDR3 DNA sequence: TGTGCCAGCAGTTTATCAGGTCGGCTATCTAACTATGGCTACACCTTC. It specifies CASSLSGRLSNYGYTF.

In its sample, this clonotype was seen many times. The chain is built from TRBV5-6 and TRBJ1-4; the D is unclear. Trimming stripped 0 bases from V and 0 bases from J, with 9 bases between. The CDR3 is made up of 16 amino acids. The germline CDR1 and CDR2 sequences are SGHDT and YYEEEE. In DNA form, the CDR3 reads TGTGCCAGCAGCTTGGGAGCTTTTGCAACTAATGAAAAACTGTTTTTT. Residues: CASSLGAFATNEKLFF.

This clonotype came up a few times. The gene calls are TRBV6-1 and TRBJ1-3, with D perhaps TRBD1 (6 bases). The germline gives CDR1 MNHNS, CDR2 SASEGT. V lost 4 bases and J 0 bases, leaving 16 bases between the germline ends. CDR3 size: 17 residues. This CDR3 reads CASSVSLQGSSGNTIYF. CDR3 DNA sequence: TGTGCCAGCAGTGTGAGTCTTCAGGGGAGCTCTGGAAACACCATATATTTT.

This clonotype has a count of ten or more. This rearrangement joins TRBV9 to TRBJ1-4; 11 bases map to TRBD1. The CDR3 totals 15 residues. J gave up 6 bases and V 4 bases, and 5 bases lay outside the gene matches. CDR1 and CDR2 from the germline V gene are SGDLS and YYNGEE. The CDR3 is CASSTPGQGDEKLFF. The CDR3 coding sequence is TGTGCCAGCAGCACCCCGGGACAGGGGGATGAAAAACTGTTTTTT.

The genes are TRBV5-5 and TRBJ1-4; no reliable D call. CDR1 SGHKS and CDR2 YYEKEE come from the germline V gene (reference sequence). The CDR3 covers 12 residues. V lost 1 base and J 8 bases, leaving 6 bases between the germline ends. The CDR3 protein is CASSLNGEKLFF. The CDR3 DNA follows: TGTGCCAGCAGCTTGAATGGGGAAAAACTGTTTTTT.

The sample holds a few counts of this clonotype. V and J are TRBV7-3 and TRBJ2-3, with 10 bases identical to TRBD2. Germline CDR1 is SGHTA and CDR2 is FQGTGA. CDR3 length: 15 residues. The junction had 8 bases not matched to a gene; V was cut back by 6 bases and J by 5 bases. The CDR3 is CASRKSGGAGDTQYF. The DNA for the CDR3 is TGTGCCAGCAGAAAAAGCGGGGGGGCGGGAGATACGCAGTATTTT.

This clonotype was observed many times. The chain has TRBV29-1 and TRBJ1-5, with D possibly matching TRBD1 (6 bases). Germline V lookup: CDR1 SQVTM, CDR2 ANQGSEA. V shed 7 bases and J shed 3 bases, with 10 bases lying between them. CDR3 length: 12 amino acids. Here the CDR3 reads CSATGLNQPQHF. The CDR3 nucleotides read TGCAGCGCGACAGGCCTCAATCAGCCCCAGCATTTT.

This clonotype has a count of ten or more. Here the CDR3 reads CASSPQDGLGEQFF. The CDR3 DNA reads TGTGCCAGCTCACCGCAAGACGGGCTCGGAGAGCAGTTCTTC. The V call is TRBV18, the J call TRBJ2-1; D unresolved. The germline gives CDR1 KGHSH, CDR2 LQKENI. The CDR3 spans 14 residues. Trimming cost V 3 bases and J 10 bases, with 16 bases left between them.